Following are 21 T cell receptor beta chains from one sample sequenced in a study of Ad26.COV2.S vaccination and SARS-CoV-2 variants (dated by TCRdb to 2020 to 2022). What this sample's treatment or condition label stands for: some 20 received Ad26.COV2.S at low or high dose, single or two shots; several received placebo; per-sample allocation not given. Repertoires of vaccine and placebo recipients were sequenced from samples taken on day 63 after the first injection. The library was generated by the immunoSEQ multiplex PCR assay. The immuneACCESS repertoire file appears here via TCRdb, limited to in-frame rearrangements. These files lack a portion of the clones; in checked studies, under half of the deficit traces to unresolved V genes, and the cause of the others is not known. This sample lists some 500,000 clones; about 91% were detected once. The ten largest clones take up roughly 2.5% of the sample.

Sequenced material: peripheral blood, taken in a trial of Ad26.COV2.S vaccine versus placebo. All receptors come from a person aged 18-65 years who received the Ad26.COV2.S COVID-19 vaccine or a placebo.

In DNA form, the CDR3 reads TGTGCCAGCAGCCAGGCAGGGGACCCCGCCCGATATGGCTACACCTTC. Amino acid sequence: CASSQAGDPARYGYTF. The V gene is TRBV5-4, the J gene TRBJ1-2; a possible D gene is TRBD1 (6 bases). The CDR3 extends over 16 amino acids. Trimming stripped 4 bases from V and 5 bases from J, with 21 bases between. Germline loops: CDR1 SGHNT, CDR2 YYREEE (reference sequence).

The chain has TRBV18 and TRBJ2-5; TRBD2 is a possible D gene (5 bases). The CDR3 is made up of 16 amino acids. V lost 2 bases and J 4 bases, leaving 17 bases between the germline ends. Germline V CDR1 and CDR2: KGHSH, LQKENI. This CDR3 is CASSPGLARTTETQYF. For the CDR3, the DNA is TGTGCCAGCTCACCAGGGTTAGCGCGGACGACAGAGACCCAGTACTTC.

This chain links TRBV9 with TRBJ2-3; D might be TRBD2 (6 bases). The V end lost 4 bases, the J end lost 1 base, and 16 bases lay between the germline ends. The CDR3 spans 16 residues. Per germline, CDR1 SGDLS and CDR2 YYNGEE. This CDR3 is CASSLRRGIGTDTQYF. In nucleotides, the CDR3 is TGTGCCAGCAGCCTCAGACGGGGGATTGGCACAGATACGCAGTATTTT. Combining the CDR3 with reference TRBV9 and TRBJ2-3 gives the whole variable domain DSGVTQTPKHLITATGQRVTLRCSPRSGDLSVYWYQQSLDQGLQFLIQYYNGEERAKGNILERFSAQQFPDLHSELNLSSLELGDSALYFCASSLRRGIGTDTQYFGPGTRLTVL.

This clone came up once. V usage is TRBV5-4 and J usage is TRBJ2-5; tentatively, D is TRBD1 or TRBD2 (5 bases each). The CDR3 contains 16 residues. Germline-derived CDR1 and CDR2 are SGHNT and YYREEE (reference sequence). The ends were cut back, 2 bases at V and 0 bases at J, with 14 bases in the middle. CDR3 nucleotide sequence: TGTGCCAGCAGCTTAAGCGTAGGGGACCACCAAGAGACCCAGTACTTC. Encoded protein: CASSLSVGDHQETQYF.

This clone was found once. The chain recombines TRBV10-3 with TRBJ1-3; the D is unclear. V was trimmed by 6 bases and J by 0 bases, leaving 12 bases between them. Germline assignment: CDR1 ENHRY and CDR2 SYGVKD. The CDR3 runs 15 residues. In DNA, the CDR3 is TGTGCCATCAGCATTCGGCAGCTCTCTGGAAACACCATATATTTT. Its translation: CAISIRQLSGNTIYF.

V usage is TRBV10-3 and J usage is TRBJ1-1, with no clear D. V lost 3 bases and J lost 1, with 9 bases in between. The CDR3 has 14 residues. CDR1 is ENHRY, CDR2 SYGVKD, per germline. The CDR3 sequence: CAISDYIGNTEAFF. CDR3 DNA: TGTGCCATCAGTGACTATATTGGGAACACTGAAGCTTTCTTT.

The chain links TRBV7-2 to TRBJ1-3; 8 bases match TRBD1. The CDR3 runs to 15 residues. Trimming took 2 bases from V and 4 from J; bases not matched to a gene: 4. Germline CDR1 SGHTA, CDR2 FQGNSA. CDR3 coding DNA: TGTGCCAGCAGCTTACAGGGGGCCCTCGGAAACACCATATATTTT. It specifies CASSLQGALGNTIYF.

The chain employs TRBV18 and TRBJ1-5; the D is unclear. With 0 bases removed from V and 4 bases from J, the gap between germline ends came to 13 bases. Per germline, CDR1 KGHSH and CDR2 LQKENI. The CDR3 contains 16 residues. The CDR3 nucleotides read TGTGCCAGCTCACCACCAGGAAACCGATTTAATCAGCCCCAGCATTTT. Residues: CASSPPGNRFNQPQHF. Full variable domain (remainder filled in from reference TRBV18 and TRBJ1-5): NAGVMQNPRHLVRRRGQEARLRCSPMKGHSHVYWYRQLPEEGLKFMVYLQKENIIDESGMPKERFSAEFPKEGPSILRIQQVVRGDSAAYFCASSPPGNRFNQPQHFGDGTRLSIL.

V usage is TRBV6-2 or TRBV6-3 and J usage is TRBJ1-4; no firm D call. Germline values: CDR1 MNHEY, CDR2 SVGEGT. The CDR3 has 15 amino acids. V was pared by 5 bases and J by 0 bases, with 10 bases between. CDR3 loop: CASSLDLATNEKLFF. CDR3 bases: TGTGCCAGCAGTCTAGACCTTGCAACTAATGAAAAACTGTTTTTT.

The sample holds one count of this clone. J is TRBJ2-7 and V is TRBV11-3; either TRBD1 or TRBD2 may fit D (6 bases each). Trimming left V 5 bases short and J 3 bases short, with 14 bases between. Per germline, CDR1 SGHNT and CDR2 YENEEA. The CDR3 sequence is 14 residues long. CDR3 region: CASSLGGDIYEQYF. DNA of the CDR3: TGTGCCAGCAGCCTGGGGGGCGATATCTACGAGCAGTACTTC. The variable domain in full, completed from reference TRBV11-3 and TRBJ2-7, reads EAGVVQSPRYKIIEKKQPVAFWCNPISGHNTLYWYLQNLGQGPELLIRYENEEAVDDSQLPKDRFSAERLKGVDSTLKIQPAELGDSAVYLCASSLGGDIYEQYFGPGTRLTVT.

The CDR3 here is CATSDYTGDPRNEQFF. The CDR3 DNA follows: TGTGCCACCAGTGATTATACAGGGGACCCCCGCAATGAGCAGTTCTTC. The chain links TRBV24-1 to TRBJ2-1, with 7 bases matching TRBD1. CDR3 length: 16 amino acids. After removal of 2 bases from V and 6 bases from J, the junction contained 9 bases not matched to a gene. Germline assignment: CDR1 KGHDR and CDR2 SFDVKD.

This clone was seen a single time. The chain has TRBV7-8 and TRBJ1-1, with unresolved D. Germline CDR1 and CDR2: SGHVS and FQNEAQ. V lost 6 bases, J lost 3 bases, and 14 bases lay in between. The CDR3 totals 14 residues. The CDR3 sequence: CASRKSWYDTEAFF. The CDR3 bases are TGTGCCAGCAGAAAAAGCTGGTATGACACTGAAGCTTTCTTT.

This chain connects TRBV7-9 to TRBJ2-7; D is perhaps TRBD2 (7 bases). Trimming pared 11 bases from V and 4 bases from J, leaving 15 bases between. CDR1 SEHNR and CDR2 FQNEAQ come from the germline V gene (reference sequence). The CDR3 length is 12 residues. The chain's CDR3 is CAAEGEGYEQYF. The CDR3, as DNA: TGTGCCGCCGAGGGGGAGGGATACGAGCAGTACTTC.

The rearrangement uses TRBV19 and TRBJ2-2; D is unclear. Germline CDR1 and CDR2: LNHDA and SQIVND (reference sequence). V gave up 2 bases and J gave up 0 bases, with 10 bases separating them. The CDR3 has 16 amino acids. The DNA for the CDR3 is TGTGCCAGTAGTATATTCCGGGCGACGAACACCGGGGAGCTGTTTTTT. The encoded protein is CASSIFRATNTGELFF.

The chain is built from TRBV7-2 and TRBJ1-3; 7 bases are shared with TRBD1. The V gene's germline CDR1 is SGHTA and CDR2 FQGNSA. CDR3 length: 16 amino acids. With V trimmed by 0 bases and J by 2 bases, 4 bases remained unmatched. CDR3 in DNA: TGTGCCAGCAGCTTAGCAGGGACAGTTGCTGGAAACACCATATATTTT. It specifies CASSLAGTVAGNTIYF.

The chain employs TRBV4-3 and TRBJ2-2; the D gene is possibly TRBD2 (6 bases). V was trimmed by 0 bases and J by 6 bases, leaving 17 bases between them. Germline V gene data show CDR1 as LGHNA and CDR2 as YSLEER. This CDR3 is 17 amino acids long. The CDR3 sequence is CASSQDVPGRFAGELFF. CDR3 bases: TGCGCCAGCAGCCAAGATGTTCCCGGGAGATTCGCCGGGGAGCTGTTTTTT.

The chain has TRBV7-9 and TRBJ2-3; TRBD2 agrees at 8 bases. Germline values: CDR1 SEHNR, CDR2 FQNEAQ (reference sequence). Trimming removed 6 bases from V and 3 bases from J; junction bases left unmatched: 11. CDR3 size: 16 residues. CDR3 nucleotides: TGTGCCAGCAGGCCAGTTCTTGCGGGGGGTACAGATACGCAGTATTTT. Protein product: CASRPVLAGGTDTQYF.

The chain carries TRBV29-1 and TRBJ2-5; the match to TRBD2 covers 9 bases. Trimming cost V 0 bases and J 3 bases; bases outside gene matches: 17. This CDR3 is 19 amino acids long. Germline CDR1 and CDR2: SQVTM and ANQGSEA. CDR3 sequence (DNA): TGCAGCGTTGAAGAAGCGGGAGGCATGAGGGACTGGATTAAAGAGACCCAGTACTTC. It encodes CSVEEAGGMRDWIKETQYF.

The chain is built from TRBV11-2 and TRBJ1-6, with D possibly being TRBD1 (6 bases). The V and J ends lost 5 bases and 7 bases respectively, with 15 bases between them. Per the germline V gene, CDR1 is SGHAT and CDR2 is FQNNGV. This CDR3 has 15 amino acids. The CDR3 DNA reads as TGTGCCAGCAGCCTGGAGTGGCAGGGGAATTCACCCCTCCACTTT. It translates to CASSLEWQGNSPLHF.

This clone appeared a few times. The CDR3 reads CATKDYNSPLHF. The CDR3 DNA follows: TGTGCCACGAAAGACTATAATTCACCCCTCCACTTT. The chain joins TRBV19 to TRBJ1-6; D is ambiguous. The CDR3 consists of 12 residues. The V end was cut by 10 bases, the J end by 3 bases, with 7 bases between. Germline V gene lookup returns CDR1 LNHDA and CDR2 SQIVND (reference sequence).

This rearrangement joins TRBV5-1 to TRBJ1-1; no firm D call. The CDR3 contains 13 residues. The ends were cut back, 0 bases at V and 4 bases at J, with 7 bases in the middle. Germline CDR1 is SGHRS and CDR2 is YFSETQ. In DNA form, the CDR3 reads TGCGCCAGCAGCTTGGACGCGCCCACTGAAGCTTTCTTT. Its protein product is CASSLDAPTEAFF.